Listed below are T cell receptor beta chains from one sample, sequenced in a study of blood T cell repertoires in COVID-19. Method: immunoSEQ multiplex PCR; TCRdb's copy keeps in-frame clones and lacks some. The profile shows fewer than 150,000 clones, more than 80% of them singletons. Sequencing was done on a sample of peripheral blood. The receptors come from a woman older than 75 with acute or convalescent COVID-19. Each CDR3 is given with its conserved first and last residue. Fields, in order: clone size, V gene, D gene, J gene, CDR3 DNA, CDR3 protein. A D gene is named only where the DNA matches it firmly. For some rows the clone size is stated as once, few or many, or as a class when expanded; others skip it.

>NA|TRBV6-5|TRBD2|TRBJ2-1
TGTGCCAGCAGCTCTAGCGGGGGGTCCTACAATGAGCAGTTCTTC
CASSSSGGSYNEQFF
>NA|TRBV7-9|TRBD1|TRBJ1-2
TGTGCCAGCAGCTTAGTAGGGACAGGCGGAGAAGGCTACACCTTC
CASSLVGTGGEGYTF
>NA|TRBV3-1/TRBV3-2|TRBD2|TRBJ2-5
TGTGCCAGCAGCCAAGACCCCGGGACTAGTTACTTC
CASSQDPGTSYF
>few|TRBV20-1|NA|TRBJ1-1
TGCAGTGCTAGGAGGGACATTGAAGCTTTCTTT
CSARRDIEAFF
>NA|TRBV19|TRBD1|TRBJ1-2
TGTGCCAGTAGTCCGATCCGACAGGGGCCTGGGATCTATGGCTACACCTTC
CASSPIRQGPGIYGYTF
>NA|TRBV5-4|TRBD1|TRBJ2-5
TGTGCCAGCAGCTCGGGGACAGGGAAGGTGGTGGAGACCCAGTACTTC
CASSSGTGKVVETQYF
>once|TRBV28|NA|TRBJ1-1
TGTGCCAGCAGTTTCCGGGGGTTGTCAGCTGAAGCTTTCTTT
CASSFRGLSAEAFF
>NA|TRBV11-2|TRBD2|TRBJ2-3
TGTGCCAGCAGCTGGACTAGCGGGAGCCCAGATACGCAGTATTTT
CASSWTSGSPDTQYF
>NA|TRBV9|TRBD2|TRBJ2-5
TGTGCCAGCAGCGTGTTAGCGGGGGGATGGGAGACCCAGTACTTC
CASSVLAGGWETQYF
>NA|TRBV5-4|TRBD2|TRBJ2-7
TGTGCCAGCAGCCGGGGACTAGCGGGGGGGCCGGGTGAGCAGTACTTC
CASSRGLAGGPGEQYF
>NA|TRBV27|TRBD1|TRBJ1-5
TGTGCCAGCAGTTTTTCAGGGGGGCAGCCCCAGCATTTT
CASSFSGGQPQHF
>few|TRBV9|NA|TRBJ1-5
TGTGCCAGCAGCCGCGGCGGAGGGACGGGTCAGCCCCAGCATTTT
CASSRGGGTGQPQHF